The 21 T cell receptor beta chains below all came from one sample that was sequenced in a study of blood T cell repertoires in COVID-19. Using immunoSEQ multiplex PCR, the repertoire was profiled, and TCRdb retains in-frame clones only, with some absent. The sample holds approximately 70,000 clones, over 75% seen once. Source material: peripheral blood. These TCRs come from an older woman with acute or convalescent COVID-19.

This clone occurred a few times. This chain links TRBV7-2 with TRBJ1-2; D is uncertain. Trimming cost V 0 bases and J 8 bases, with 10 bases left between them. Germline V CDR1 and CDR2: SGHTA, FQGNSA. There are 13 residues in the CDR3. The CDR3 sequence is CASSLARGAGYTF. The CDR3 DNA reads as TGTGCCAGCAGCTTAGCGCGAGGTGCCGGCTACACCTTC.

Here the CDR3 reads CASGNGGGRANTGELFF. The CDR3, as DNA: TGTGCCAGTGGAAACGGGGGCGGGAGGGCGAACACCGGGGAGCTGTTTTTT. The rearrangement links TRBV19 to TRBJ2-2, with 9 bases that match TRBD2. Germline V gives CDR1 LNHDA, CDR2 SQIVND (reference sequence). V was clipped by 8 bases and J by 0 bases; unmatched bases: 10. This CDR3 comprises 17 residues.

The CDR3 DNA is TGTGCCAGCAGCGTACTAGCGGGAGAGTCCGGGGAGCTGTTTTTT. It yields the protein CASSVLAGESGELFF. The genes are TRBV7-2 and TRBJ2-2, with 11 nucleotides matching TRBD2. Germline CDR1 reads SGHTA; CDR2 reads FQGNSA. The CDR3 consists of 15 residues. The V gene end was trimmed by 5 bases and the J gene end by 6 bases; junction bases not matched to a gene: 5.

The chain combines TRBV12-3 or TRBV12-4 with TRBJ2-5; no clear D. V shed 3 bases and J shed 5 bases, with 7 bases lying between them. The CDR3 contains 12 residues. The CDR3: CASSFRSETQYF. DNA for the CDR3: TGTGCCAGCAGTTTCAGGTCGGAGACCCAGTACTTC.

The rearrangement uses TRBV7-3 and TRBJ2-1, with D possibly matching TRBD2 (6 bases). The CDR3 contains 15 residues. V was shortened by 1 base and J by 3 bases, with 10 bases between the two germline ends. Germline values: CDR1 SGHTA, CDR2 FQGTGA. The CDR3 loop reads CASSLSSGNYNEQFF. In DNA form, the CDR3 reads TGTGCCAGCAGCTTAAGTAGCGGTAACTACAATGAGCAGTTCTTC.

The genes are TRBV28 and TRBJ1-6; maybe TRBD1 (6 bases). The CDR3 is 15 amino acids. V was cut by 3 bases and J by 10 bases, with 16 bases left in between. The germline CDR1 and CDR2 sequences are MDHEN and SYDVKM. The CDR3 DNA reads TGTGCCAGCAGTTTTCGGGGGGGGCTTGGGTCACCCCTCCACTTT. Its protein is CASSFRGGLGSPLHF.

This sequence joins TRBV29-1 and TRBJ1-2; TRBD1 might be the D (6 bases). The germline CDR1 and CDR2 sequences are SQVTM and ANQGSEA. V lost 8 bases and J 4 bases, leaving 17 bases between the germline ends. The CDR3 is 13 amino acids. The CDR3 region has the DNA TGCAGCTCTGAGCAGGGGTATGGCTATGGCTACACCTTC. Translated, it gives CSSEQGYGYGYTF.

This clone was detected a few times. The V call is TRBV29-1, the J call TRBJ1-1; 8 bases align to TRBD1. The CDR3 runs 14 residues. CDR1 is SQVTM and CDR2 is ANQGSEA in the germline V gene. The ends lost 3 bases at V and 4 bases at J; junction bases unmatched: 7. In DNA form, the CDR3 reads TGCAGCGTTGATGACCGGACAGGGCCCACTGAAGCTTTCTTT. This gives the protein CSVDDRTGPTEAFF. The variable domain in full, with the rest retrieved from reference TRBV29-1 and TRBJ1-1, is SAVISQKPSRDICQRGTSLTIQCQVDSQVTMMFWYRQQPGQSLTLIATANQGSEATYESGFVIDKFPISRPNLTFSTLTVSNMSPEDSSIYLCSVDDRTGPTEAFFGQGTRLTVV.

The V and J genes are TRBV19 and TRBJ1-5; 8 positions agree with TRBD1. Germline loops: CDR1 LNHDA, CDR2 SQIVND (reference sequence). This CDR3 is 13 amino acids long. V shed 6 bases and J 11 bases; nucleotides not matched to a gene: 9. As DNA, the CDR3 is TGTGCCAGTAGCGACACTCACAGGGGGGCCCAGCATTTT. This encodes CASSDTHRGAQHF.

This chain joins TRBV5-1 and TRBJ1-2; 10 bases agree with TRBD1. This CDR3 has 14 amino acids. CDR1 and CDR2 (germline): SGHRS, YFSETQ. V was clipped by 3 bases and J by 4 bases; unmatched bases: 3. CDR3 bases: TGCGCCAGCAGCTGGGACAGGGGAGGCTATGGCTACACCTTC. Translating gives CASSWDRGGYGYTF.

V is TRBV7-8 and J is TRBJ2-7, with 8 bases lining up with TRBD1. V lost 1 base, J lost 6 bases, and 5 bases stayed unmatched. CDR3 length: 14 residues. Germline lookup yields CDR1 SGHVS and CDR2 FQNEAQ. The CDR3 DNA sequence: TGTGCCAGCAGCTTAGGGACAGGGAAAAGCGAGCAGTACGTC. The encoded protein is CASSLGTGKSEQYV.

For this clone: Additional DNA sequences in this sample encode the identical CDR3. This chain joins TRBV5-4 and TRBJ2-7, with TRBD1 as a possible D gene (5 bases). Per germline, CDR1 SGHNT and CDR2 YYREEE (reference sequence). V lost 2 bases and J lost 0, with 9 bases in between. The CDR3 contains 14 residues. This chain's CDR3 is CASSFQGASYEQYV. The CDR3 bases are TGTGCCAGCAGCTTTCAGGGCGCCTCCTACGAGCAGTACGTC.

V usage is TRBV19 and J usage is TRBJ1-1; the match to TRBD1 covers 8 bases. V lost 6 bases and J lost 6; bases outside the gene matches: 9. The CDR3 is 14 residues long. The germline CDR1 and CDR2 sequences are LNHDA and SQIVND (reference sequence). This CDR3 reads CASRSGQVGAEAFF. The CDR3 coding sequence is TGTGCCAGTAGATCGGGACAGGTAGGCGCTGAAGCTTTCTTT.

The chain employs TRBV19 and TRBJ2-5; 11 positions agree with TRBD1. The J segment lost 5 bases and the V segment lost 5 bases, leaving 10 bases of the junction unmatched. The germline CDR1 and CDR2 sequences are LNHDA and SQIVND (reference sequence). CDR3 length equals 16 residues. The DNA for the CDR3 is TGTGCCAGTAGTGCTTACATGGACAGGGGGCAGGAGACCCAGTACTTC. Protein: CASSAYMDRGQETQYF.

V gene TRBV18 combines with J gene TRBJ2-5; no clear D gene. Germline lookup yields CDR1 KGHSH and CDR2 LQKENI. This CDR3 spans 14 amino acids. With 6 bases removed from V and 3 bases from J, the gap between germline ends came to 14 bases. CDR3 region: CASSPSTTKETQYF. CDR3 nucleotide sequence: TGTGCCAGCTCCCCGTCAACAACTAAAGAGACCCAGTACTTC. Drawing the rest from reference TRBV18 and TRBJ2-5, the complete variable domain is NAGVMQNPRHLVRRRGQEARLRCSPMKGHSHVYWYRQLPEEGLKFMVYLQKENIIDESGMPKERFSAEFPKEGPSILRIQQVVRGDSAAYFCASSPSTTKETQYFGPGTRLLVL.

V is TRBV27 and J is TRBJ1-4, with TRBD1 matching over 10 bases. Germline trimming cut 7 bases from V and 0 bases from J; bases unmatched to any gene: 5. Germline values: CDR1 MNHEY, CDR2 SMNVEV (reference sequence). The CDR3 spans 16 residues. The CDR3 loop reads CASKRTGGTTNEKLFF. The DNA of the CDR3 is TGTGCCAGCAAGCGGACAGGGGGAACAACTAATGAAAAACTGTTTTTT.

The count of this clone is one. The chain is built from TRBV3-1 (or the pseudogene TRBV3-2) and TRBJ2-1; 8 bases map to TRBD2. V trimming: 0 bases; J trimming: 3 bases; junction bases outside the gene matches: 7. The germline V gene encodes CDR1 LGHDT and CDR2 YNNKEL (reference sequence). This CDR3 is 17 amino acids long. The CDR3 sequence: CASSQEISGGGYNEQFF. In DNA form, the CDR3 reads TGTGCCAGCAGCCAAGAAATCTCGGGAGGGGGCTACAATGAGCAGTTCTTC.

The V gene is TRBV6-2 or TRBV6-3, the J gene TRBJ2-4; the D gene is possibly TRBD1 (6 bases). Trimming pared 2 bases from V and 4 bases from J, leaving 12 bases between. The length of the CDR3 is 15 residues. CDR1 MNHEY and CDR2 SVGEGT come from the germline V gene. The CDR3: CASSYRQGTKNIQYF. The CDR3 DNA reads TGTGCCAGCAGTTACCGGCAGGGGACAAAAAACATTCAGTACTTC.

The CDR3 sequence: CASSDGDRGSYEQYV. The CDR3 nucleotides are TGTGCCAGCAGTGATGGGGACAGGGGGTCCTACGAGCAGTACGTC. This chain connects TRBV6-1 to TRBJ2-7; 11 nucleotides align to TRBD1. The CDR3 runs 15 residues. CDR1 is MNHNS, CDR2 SASEGT, per germline. Trimming at V came to 3 bases and at J to 1 base, leaving 2 bases not matched to a gene.

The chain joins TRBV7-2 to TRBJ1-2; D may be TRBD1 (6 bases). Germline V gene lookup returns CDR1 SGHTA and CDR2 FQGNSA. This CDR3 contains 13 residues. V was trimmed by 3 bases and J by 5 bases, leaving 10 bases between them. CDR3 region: CASSLTGAYGYTF. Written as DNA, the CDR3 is TGTGCCAGCAGCTTGACAGGCGCTTATGGCTACACCTTC.

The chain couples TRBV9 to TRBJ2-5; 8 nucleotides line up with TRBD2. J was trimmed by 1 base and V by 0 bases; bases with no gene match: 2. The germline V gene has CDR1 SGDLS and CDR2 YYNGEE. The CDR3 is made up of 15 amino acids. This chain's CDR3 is CASSVGGTSQETQYF. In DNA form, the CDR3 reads TGTGCCAGCAGCGTAGGAGGGACTAGCCAAGAGACCCAGTACTTC. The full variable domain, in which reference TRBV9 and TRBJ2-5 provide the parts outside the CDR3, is DSGVTQTPKHLITATGQRVTLRCSPRSGDLSVYWYQQSLDQGLQFLIQYYNGEERAKGNILERFSAQQFPDLHSELNLSSLELGDSALYFCASSVGGTSQETQYFGPGTRLLVL.